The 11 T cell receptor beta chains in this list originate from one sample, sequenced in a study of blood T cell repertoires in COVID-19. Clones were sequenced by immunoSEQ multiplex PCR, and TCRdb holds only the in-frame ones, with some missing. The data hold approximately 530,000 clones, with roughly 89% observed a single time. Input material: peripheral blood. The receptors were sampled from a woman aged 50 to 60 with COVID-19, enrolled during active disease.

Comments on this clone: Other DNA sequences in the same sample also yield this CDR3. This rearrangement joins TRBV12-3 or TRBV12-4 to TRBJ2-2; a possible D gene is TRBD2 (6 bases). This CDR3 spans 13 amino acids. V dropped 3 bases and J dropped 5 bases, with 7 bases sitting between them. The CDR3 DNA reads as TGTGCCAGCAGTTTCGCGGGAACCGGGGAGCTGTTTTTT. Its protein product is CASSFAGTGELFF.

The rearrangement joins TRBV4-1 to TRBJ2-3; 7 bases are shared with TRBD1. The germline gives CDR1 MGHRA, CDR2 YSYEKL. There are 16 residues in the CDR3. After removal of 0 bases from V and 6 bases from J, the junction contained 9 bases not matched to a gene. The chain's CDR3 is CASSQEGGTAGDTQYF. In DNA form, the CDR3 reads TGCGCCAGCAGCCAAGAGGGTGGGACAGCCGGGGATACGCAGTATTTT.

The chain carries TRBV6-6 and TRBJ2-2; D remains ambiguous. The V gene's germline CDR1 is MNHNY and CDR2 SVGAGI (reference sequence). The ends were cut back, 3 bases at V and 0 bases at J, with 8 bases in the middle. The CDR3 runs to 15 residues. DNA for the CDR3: TGTGCCAGCAGTTATTTGACACCGAACACCGGGGAGCTGTTTTTT. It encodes CASSYLTPNTGELFF.

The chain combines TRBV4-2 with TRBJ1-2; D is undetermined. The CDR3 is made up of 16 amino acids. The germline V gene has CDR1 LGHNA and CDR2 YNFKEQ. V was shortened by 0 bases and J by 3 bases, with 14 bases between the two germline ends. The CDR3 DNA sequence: TGTGCCAGCAGCCAAGATGGGCCAGGAAAGGACTATGGCTACACCTTC. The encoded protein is CASSQDGPGKDYGYTF.

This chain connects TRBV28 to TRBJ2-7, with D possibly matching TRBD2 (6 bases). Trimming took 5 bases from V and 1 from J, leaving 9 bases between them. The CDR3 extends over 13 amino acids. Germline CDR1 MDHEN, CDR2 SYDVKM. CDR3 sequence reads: CASSRDLSYEQYF. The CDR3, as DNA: TGTGCCAGCAGTCGGGACTTATCCTACGAGCAGTACTTC.

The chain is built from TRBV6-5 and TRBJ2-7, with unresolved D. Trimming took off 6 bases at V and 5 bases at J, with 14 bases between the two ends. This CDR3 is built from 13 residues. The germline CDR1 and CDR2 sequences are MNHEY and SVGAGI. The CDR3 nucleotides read TGTGCCAGCAGAGAGAACCCCCCCGACGAGCAGTACTTC. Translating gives CASRENPPDEQYF.

This chain's CDR3 is CASSGGGTQYF. CDR3 coding DNA: TGTGCCAGCAGCGGGGGGGGTACGCAGTATTTT. The V gene is TRBV7-2, the J gene TRBJ2-3; 7 bases are shared with TRBD2. V dropped 5 bases and J dropped 8; count of bases not matched to a gene: 1. Germline V CDR1 and CDR2: SGHTA, FQGNSA. CDR3 length: 11 amino acids.

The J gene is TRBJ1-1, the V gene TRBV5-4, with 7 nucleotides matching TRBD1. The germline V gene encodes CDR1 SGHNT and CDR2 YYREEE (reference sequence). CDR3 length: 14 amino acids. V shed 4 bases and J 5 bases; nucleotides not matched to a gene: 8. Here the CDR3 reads CASSPDRYETEAFF. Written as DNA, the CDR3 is TGTGCCAGCAGCCCGGACAGGTACGAAACTGAAGCTTTCTTT. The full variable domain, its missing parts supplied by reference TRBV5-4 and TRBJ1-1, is ETGVTQSPTHLIKTRGQQVTLRCSSQSGHNTVSWYQQALGQGPQFIFQYYREEENGRGNFPPRFSGLQFPNYSSELNVNALELDDSALYLCASSPDRYETEAFFGQGTRLTVV.

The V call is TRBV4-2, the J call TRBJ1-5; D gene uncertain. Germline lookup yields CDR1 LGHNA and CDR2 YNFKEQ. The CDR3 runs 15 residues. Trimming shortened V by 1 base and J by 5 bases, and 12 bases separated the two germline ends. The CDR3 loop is CASSQAPVGDQPQHF. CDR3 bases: TGTGCCAGCAGCCAAGCCCCGGTCGGGGATCAGCCCCAGCATTTT.

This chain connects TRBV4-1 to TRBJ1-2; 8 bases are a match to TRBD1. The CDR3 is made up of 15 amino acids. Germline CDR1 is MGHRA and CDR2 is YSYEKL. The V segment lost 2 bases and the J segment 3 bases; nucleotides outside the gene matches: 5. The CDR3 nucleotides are TGCGCCAGCAGCCAATCCCCGGACAGGGACTATGGCTACACCTTC. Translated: CASSQSPDRDYGYTF.

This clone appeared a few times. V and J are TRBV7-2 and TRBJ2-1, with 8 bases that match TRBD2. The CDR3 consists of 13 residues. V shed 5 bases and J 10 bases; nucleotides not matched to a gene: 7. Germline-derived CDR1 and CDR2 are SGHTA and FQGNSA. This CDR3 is CASSTRGGREQFF. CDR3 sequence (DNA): TGTGCCAGCAGCACCCGGGGGGGCCGGGAGCAGTTCTTC.